Ten or more counts support the clone carrying this TCR beta chain. This CDR3 is 14 amino acids long. The germline gives CDR1 MDHEN, CDR2 SYDVKM. V lost 6 bases, J lost 2 bases, and 4 bases stayed unmatched. The sample comes from a study of HIV-infected patients and healthy controls. cDNA was made from 400 to 500 ng RNA using alpha and beta constant primers. Separate chain-specific third strand synthesis with multiplexing indices produced the alpha and beta libraries. Each CDR3 protein gets one entry after TCRdb re-called the 5' RACE reads with MiXCR. Of around 19,000 distinct CDR3 sequences in the sample, around 9.3% were seen once. No cell fractionation was done, so the repertoire covers all unsorted peripheral blood T cells.

J is TRBJ2-3 and V is TRBV28; 8 bases align to TRBD2. The sequence was collected from an adult in good health. Source material: blood. CDR3 amino acids: CASSISGATDTQYF. In DNA, the CDR3 is TGTGCCAGCAGCATTAGCGGGGCCACAGATACGCAGTATTTT.